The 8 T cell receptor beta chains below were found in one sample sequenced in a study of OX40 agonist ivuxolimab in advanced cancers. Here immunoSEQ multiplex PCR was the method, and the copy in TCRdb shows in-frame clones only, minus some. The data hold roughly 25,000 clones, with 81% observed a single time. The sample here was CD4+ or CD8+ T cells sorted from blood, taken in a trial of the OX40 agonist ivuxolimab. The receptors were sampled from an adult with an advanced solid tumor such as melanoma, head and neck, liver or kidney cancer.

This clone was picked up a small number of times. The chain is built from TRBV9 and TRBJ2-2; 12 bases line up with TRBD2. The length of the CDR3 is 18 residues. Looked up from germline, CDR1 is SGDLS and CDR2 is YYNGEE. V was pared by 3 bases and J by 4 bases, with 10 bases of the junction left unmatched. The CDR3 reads CASSANLAGGPSTGELFF. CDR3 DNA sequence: TGTGCCAGCAGCGCGAACCTAGCGGGAGGGCCCAGCACCGGGGAGCTGTTTTTT. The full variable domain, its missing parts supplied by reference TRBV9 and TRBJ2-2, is DSGVTQTPKHLITATGQRVTLRCSPRSGDLSVYWYQQSLDQGLQFLIQYYNGEERAKGNILERFSAQQFPDLHSELNLSSLELGDSALYFCASSANLAGGPSTGELFFGEGSRLTVL.

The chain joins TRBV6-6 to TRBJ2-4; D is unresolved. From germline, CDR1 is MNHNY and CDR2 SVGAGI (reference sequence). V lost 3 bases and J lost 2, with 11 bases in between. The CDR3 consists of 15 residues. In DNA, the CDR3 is TGTGCCAGCAGTTATTTAGGGCTGTCCAAAAACATTCAGTACTTC. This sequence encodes CASSYLGLSKNIQYF.

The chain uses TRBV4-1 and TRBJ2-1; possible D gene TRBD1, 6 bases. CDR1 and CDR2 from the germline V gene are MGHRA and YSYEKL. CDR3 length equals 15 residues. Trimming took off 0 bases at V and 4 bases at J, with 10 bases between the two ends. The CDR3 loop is CASSQELGGYNEQFF. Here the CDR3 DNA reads TGCGCCAGCAGCCAAGAGCTAGGGGGTTACAATGAGCAGTTCTTC.

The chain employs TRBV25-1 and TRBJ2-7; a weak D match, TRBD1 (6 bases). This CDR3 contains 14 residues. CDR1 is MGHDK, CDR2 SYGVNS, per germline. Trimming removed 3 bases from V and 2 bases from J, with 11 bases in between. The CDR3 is CASSDWTDTYEQYF. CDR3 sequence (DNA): TGTGCCAGCAGTGATTGGACAGACACCTACGAGCAGTACTTC.

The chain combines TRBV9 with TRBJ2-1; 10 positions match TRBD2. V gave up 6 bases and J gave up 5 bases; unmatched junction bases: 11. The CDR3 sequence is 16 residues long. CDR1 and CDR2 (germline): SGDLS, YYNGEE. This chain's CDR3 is CASIPLLAGTDNEQFF. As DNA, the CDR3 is TGTGCCAGCATCCCATTACTAGCGGGGACTGACAATGAGCAGTTCTTC.

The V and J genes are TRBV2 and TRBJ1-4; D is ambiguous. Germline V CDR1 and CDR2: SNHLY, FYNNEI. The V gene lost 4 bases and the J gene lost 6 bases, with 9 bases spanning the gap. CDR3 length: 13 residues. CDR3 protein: CASSVSYYEKLFF. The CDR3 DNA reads TGTGCCAGCAGTGTTAGCTATTATGAAAAACTGTTTTTT.

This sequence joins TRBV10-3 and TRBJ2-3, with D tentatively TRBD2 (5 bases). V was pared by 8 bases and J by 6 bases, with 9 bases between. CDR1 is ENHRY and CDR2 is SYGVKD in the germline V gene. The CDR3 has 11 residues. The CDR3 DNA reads TGTGCCATCGGACTGGGGGATACGCAGTATTTT. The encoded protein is CAIGLGDTQYF.

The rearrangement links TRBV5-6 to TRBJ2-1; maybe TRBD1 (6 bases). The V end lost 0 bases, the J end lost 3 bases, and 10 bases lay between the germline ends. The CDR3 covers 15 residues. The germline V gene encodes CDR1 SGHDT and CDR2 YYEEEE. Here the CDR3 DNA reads TGTGCCAGCAGCTTGGCCGGGACACTCTACAATGAGCAGTTCTTC. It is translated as CASSLAGTLYNEQFF. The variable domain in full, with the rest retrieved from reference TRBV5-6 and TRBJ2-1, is DAGVTQSPTHLIKTRGQQVTLRCSPKSGHDTVSWYQQALGQGPQFIFQYYEEEERQRGNFPDRFSGHQFPNYSSELNVNALLLGDSALYLCASSLAGTLYNEQFFGPGTRLTVL.